This TCR beta chain is from a study of cytomegalovirus exposure and HLA in healthy donors. The PCR employed 60 Vbeta primers together with 13 Jbeta primers. Generated by immunoSEQ multiplex PCR, the TCRdb table keeps only in-frame clones and is missing some. The sample has 150,000 to 200,000 clones, 75% to 80% seen once. Input material: PBMCs. The TCR originated in a man aged 40-55 years in good health and CMV-seropositive.

The CDR3 DNA is TGTGCCAGCATCAAGGGGGGGACAGGGTACAATGAGCAGTTCTTC. This sequence encodes CASIKGGTGYNEQFF. V gene TRBV11-3 combines with J gene TRBJ2-1, with 9 bases identical to TRBD1. This CDR3 spans 15 amino acids. The V gene's germline CDR1 is SGHNT and CDR2 YENEEA. Unmatched junction bases numbered 8, after V lost 7 bases and J lost 4 bases.